This TCR beta chain was identified during a study of T cells in Graves' hyperthyroidism and ophthalmopathy. The sample holds many counts of this clonotype. What was amplified from RNA transcripts were TCR beta CDR3 regions. An initial round of RT-PCR targeting the TCR CDR3 relied on the HTBI primer set. TCRdb passed the multiplex PCR reads through MiXCR, listing each CDR3 protein once. This sample has under 350,000 distinct CDR3 sequences; about 17% occur once, and the top ten carry around 57%. The sequence came from a woman aged 60-70 years with Graves' ophthalmopathy. Specimen: blood.

This CDR3 reads CASSEALRGIAEAFF. The CDR3 nucleotides are TGTGCCAGCAGTGAAGCGCTTCGAGGCATCGCTGAAGCTTTCTTT. The chain is built from TRBV6-1 and TRBJ1-1; no reliable D call. Germline V gene lookup returns CDR1 MNHNS and CDR2 SASEGT. The CDR3 contains 15 residues. Deletions cut 0 bases from V and 6 bases from J, with 14 bases between.